These T cell receptor beta chains were read from a single sample in a study of blood T cell repertoires in COVID-19. Sequencing was performed with immunoSEQ multiplex PCR; in TCRdb, only in-frame clones are kept and a portion is missing. The sample includes 90,000 to 150,000 clones, approximately 71% seen only once; the top ten take 6.5% to 9%. The sequenced sample was peripheral blood. Receptor source: a human donor in a cohort sampled during active COVID-19. CDR3s include the opening cysteine and the closing phenylalanine or tryptophan. A D gene is named only where the DNA matches it firmly. Only some rows state a clone size, as once, few, many or a class for expanded clones.

size	V	J	D	DNA	CDR3
-	TRBV6-5	TRBJ1-2	-	TGTGCCAGCAGACAGGGAGTAGCTAACTATGGCTACACCTTC	CASRQGVANYGYTF
-	TRBV7-8	TRBJ1-5	-	TGTGCCAGCAGCTTGAGGGAGGGGCGTCAAGGGCCCCAGCATTTT	CASSLREGRQGPQHF
-	TRBV2	TRBJ2-1	TRBD2	TGTGCCAGCAGTCAAAGCGGGGGGTTTGAGAATGAGCAGTTCTTC	CASSQSGGFENEQFF
-	TRBV6-5	TRBJ2-7	-	TGTGCCAGCAGTTACAGGGGTCTCGGTTACGAGCAGTACTTC	CASSYRGLGYEQYF
few	TRBV27	TRBJ2-7	TRBD2	TGTGCCAGCAGGGGGCTAGCGGGAGAAGACTACGAGCAGTACTTC	CASRGLAGEDYEQYF
-	TRBV18	TRBJ2-7	TRBD1	TGTGCCAGCTCACGAAGGGGGCGGACCTACGAGCAGTACTTC	CASSRRGRTYEQYF
-	TRBV30	TRBJ2-7	-	TGTGCCTGGAGTGTAGCCCGTAGCAGCCGGTACTACGAGCAGTACTTC	CAWSVARSSRYYEQYF
-	TRBV7-9	TRBJ2-1	-	TGTGCCAGCAGCTACGATAGCTCCTACAATGAGCAGTTCTTC	CASSYDSSYNEQFF
-	TRBV6-5	TRBJ2-7	-	TGTGCCAGCGGGACTCCCGACGAGCAGTACTTC	CASGTPDEQYF
-	TRBV14	TRBJ1-1	-	TGTGCCAGCAGCCAATATGCAGGGATAAACACTGAAGCTTTCTTT	CASSQYAGINTEAFF
-	TRBV6-5	TRBJ2-7	TRBD1	TGTGCCGGCAGTTACACAGGGGGCTCCGAGCAGTACTTC	CAGSYTGGSEQYF
once	TRBV9	TRBJ1-2	TRBD1	TGTGCCAGCAGCGTAGAGACAGGGGGCAACTATGGCTACACCTTC	CASSVETGGNYGYTF
-	TRBV27	TRBJ2-7	-	TGTGCCAGCAGTTTATCGTCTTTGGAGGGGGCAGTGTACGAGCAGTACTTC	CASSLSSLEGAVYEQYF
-	TRBV6-2/TRBV6-3	TRBJ1-2	-	TGTGCCAGCAGTACGACGGGTAACTATGGCTACACCTTC	CASSTTGNYGYTF
-	TRBV6-2/TRBV6-3	TRBJ1-2	-	TGTGCCAGCAGTTATCGACGACAGCTGGACTATGGCTACACCTTC	CASSYRRQLDYGYTF
-	TRBV7-6	TRBJ2-7	TRBD2	TGTGCCAGCAGCTCAGCGGCGGGAGGCTCCCACGAGCAGTACTTC	CASSSAAGGSHEQYF
-	TRBV4-1	TRBJ2-7	-	TGCGCCAGCAGCCGAACTTACCCAGGGCTCTACGAGCAGTACTTC	CASSRTYPGLYEQYF
-	TRBV7-9	TRBJ2-7	-	TGTGCCAGCAGCGCGGACACATACTACGAGCAGTACTTC	CASSADTYYEQYF
-	TRBV7-2	TRBJ2-7	-	TGTGCCAGCAGCTTAATATCAGGCACCGAGCAGTACTTC	CASSLISGTEQYF
-	TRBV3-1/TRBV3-2	TRBJ2-7	TRBD2	TGTGCCAGCAGCCGCGGGACTAGCGCCTCCTACGAGCAGTACTTC	CASSRGTSASYEQYF
-	TRBV5-4	TRBJ2-7	TRBD1	TGTGCCAGCAGCCCGAAAGAAGGACAGGGTAGGTCCTACGAGCAGTACTTC	CASSPKEGQGRSYEQYF
-	TRBV24-1	TRBJ2-1	-	TGTGCCACCAGTGATGTTAGCGACACCTACAATGAGCAGTTCTTC	CATSDVSDTYNEQFF
-	TRBV29-1	TRBJ2-7	-	TGCAGCGTTGGCCCTCGAGGGCCGCACGAGCAGTACTTC	CSVGPRGPHEQYF
-	TRBV4-1	TRBJ2-7	TRBD2	TGCGCCAGCAGCCCGGGACTAGCGGTCTCCTACGAGCAGTACTTC	CASSPGLAVSYEQYF
once	TRBV4-1	TRBJ1-5	-	TGCGCCAGCAGCCATCTTGGGGCCGGTAGCAATCAGCCCCAGCATTTT	CASSHLGAGSNQPQHF
few	TRBV5-1	TRBJ2-5	TRBD1	TGCGCCACTTCCGCCGGGACAGGGTTGGAGACCCAGTACTTC	CATSAGTGLETQYF
-	TRBV9	TRBJ2-7	TRBD2	TGTGCCAGCAGCCCGTCGACTAGCTTTGCCTACGAGCAGTACTTC	CASSPSTSFAYEQYF
-	TRBV15	TRBJ2-7	-	TGTGCCGCTGGCGGGCCTAGCTCCTACGAGCAGTACTTC	CAAGGPSSYEQYF
-	TRBV6-1	TRBJ1-5	-	TGTGCCAGCAGTGAGAGGCAGCCCCAGCATTTT	CASSERQPQHF
-	TRBV11-2	TRBJ1-2	TRBD1	TGTGCCAGCAGCAAAACAGGGGCCACGGTTTGGGTGTATGGCTACACCTTC	CASSKTGATVWVYGYTF
-	TRBV13	TRBJ1-1	TRBD1	TGTGCCAGCAGCTTAAGGGACAGGGTAACTGAAGCTTTCTTT	CASSLRDRVTEAFF
-	TRBV7-6	TRBJ2-7	TRBD2	TGTGCCAGCAGCTTAGGAGGTAGCGGGATTGACGAGCAGTACTTC	CASSLGGSGIDEQYF
-	TRBV6-5	TRBJ1-6	TRBD1	TGTGCCAGCAGGGGACAGGGAGGGGGTAATTCACCCCTCCACTTT	CASRGQGGGNSPLHF